This T cell receptor beta chain was sequenced during a study of a mutant IDH1 vaccine in newly diagnosed glioma. Broader study findings: Of all patients, under 95% showed vaccine-induced immune responses.

Stated time point: baseline, week 1 (first vaccination visit). Treatment noted: pre-vaccination baseline after standard-of-care therapy. Unmatched junction bases numbered 8, after V lost 8 bases and J lost 10 bases. The germline V gene has CDR1 SNHLY and CDR2 FYNNEI. The CDR3 has 13 residues. Concerning this clone itself: Its specificity is unknown.

Using immunoSEQ multiplex PCR, the repertoire was profiled, and TCRdb retains in-frame clones only, with some absent. The sample lists 70,000 to 95,000 clones, roughly 82% occurring once. V is TRBV2 and J is TRBJ2-2; 9 bases map to TRBD2. Material: PBMCs, obtained from a glioma patient treated with radiotherapy, temozolomide or both. The receptor comes from a man in his forties or fifties with glioma. Some clones in this sample may be carry-over from other donors' samples. Here the CDR3 reads CASWASGGLELFF. In DNA form, the CDR3 reads TGTGCCAGCTGGGCGAGCGGGGGGCTGGAGCTGTTTTTT.